These 19 T cell receptor beta chains were sequenced from one sample in a study of CD8+CD57+ T cells in acquired aplastic anemia. Sequencing involved patients with CD8+CD57+ cell expansion previously shown by flow cytometry. Genomic DNA constituted the template upon which TCR beta VDJ and CDR3 profiling was performed. TCRdb passed the reads through MiXCR, listing each CDR3 protein once. Among under 200,000 distinct CDR3 sequences listed, 65% to 75% were seen once. The specimen was sorted CD4+, CD8+, or CD8+CD57+ T cells (not recorded which) from PBMCs. The receptors stem from a human donor with aplastic anemia.

The chain couples TRBV24-1 to TRBJ2-5; TRBD2 matches 8 bases. The ends lost 3 bases at V and 4 bases at J; junction bases unmatched: 6. Germline V lookup: CDR1 KGHDR, CDR2 SFDVKD. The CDR3 covers 15 residues. DNA of the CDR3: TGTGCCACCAGTGATCCCCCGGGAGGGCGAGAGACCCAGTACTTC. Translation: CATSDPPGGRETQYF.

This clonotype occurred once. The genes are TRBV7-6 and TRBJ1-1; D is ambiguous. The germline V gene encodes CDR1 SGHVS and CDR2 FNYEAQ. V was cut by 3 bases and J by 7 bases, with 9 bases left in between. The CDR3 length is 12 residues. CDR3 amino acids: CASSLNGGEAFF. CDR3 bases: TGTGCCAGCAGCTTGAATGGCGGTGAAGCTTTCTTT.

This clonotype was observed a single time. The rearrangement uses TRBV10-3 and TRBJ2-7; 11 bases align to TRBD2. This CDR3 region has 18 residues. CDR1 and CDR2 (germline): ENHRY, SYGVKD. The trim removed 2 bases at V and 4 bases at J, leaving 13 bases unmatched. CDR3 protein: CAISEPTKLAGAAYEQYF. The CDR3 DNA reads as TGTGCCATCAGTGAGCCGACGAAACTAGCGGGAGCAGCTTACGAGCAGTACTTC.

V is TRBV12-3 or TRBV12-4 and J is TRBJ2-1; 7 nucleotides align to TRBD2. V lost 6 bases and J lost 6; bases outside the gene matches: 11. The CDR3 length is 15 residues. The CDR3 spells CASRSSASGVNEQFF. The DNA of the CDR3 is TGTGCCAGCAGGTCCTCTGCTAGCGGAGTCAATGAGCAGTTCTTC.

The V and J genes are TRBV10-3 and TRBJ1-1, with D possibly being TRBD1 (6 bases). Germline assignment: CDR1 ENHRY and CDR2 SYGVKD. CDR3 length: 14 amino acids. The V end was cut by 6 bases, the J end by 3 bases, with 14 bases between. CDR3 amino acids: CAIRPTGRDTEAFF. The DNA for the CDR3 is TGTGCCATCAGGCCAACAGGGAGGGACACTGAAGCTTTCTTT.

CDR3 sequence: CASGSKSLNTEAFF. CDR3 nucleotides: TGTGCCAGTGGATCGAAGTCCCTGAACACTGAAGCTTTCTTT. The gene calls are TRBV19 and TRBJ1-1; D gene ambiguous. With 8 bases removed from V and 0 bases from J, the gap between germline ends came to 13 bases. Germline CDR1 and CDR2: LNHDA and SQIVND (reference sequence). The CDR3 is 14 residues long.

The V and J genes are TRBV27 and TRBJ2-7; D might be TRBD1 or TRBD2, each matching 5 bases. Germline CDR1 is MNHEY and CDR2 is SMNVEV (reference sequence). This CDR3 is built from 13 residues. V was cut by 6 bases and J by 5 bases, with 14 bases left in between. The CDR3 coding sequence is TGTGCCAGCAGGACCGGGGCCAAGGACGAGCAGTACTTC. It specifies CASRTGAKDEQYF.

J is TRBJ2-1 and V is TRBV29-1; 11 nucleotides agree with TRBD2. Germline V gene lookup returns CDR1 SQVTM and CDR2 ANQGSEA. CDR3 length: 15 residues. J gave up 9 bases and V 4 bases, and 11 bases lay outside the gene matches. The CDR3 region has the DNA TGCAGCGTTGCGGCGACTAGCGGGACCCACGGTGAGCAGTTCTTC. This encodes CSVAATSGTHGEQFF.

The chain uses TRBV20-1 and TRBJ2-7; 7 nucleotides match TRBD2. The trim removed 3 bases at V and 5 bases at J, leaving 10 bases unmatched. There are 14 residues in the CDR3. Germline CDR1 is DFQATT and CDR2 is SNEGSKA (reference sequence). The CDR3 sequence is CSARTGGGRDEQYF. CDR3 DNA sequence: TGCAGTGCTAGGACCGGGGGAGGGCGGGACGAGCAGTACTTC.

CDR3 protein: CAISERQVGNEQFF. The CDR3 DNA is TGTGCCATCAGTGAACGACAGGTTGGGAATGAGCAGTTCTTC. V gene TRBV10-3 combines with J gene TRBJ2-1; D is possibly TRBD1 (6 bases). Germline V gene lookup returns CDR1 ENHRY and CDR2 SYGVKD. This CDR3 has 14 amino acids. Between the trimmed V and J ends, which lost 3 bases and 7 bases, there was a span of 13 bases.

The chain employs TRBV12-3 or TRBV12-4 and TRBJ1-6, with D uncertain. This CDR3 contains 11 residues. The V and J ends lost 3 bases and 10 bases respectively, with 4 bases between them. In DNA, the CDR3 is TGTGCCAGCAGTTTTGGGTCACCCCTCCACTTT. Protein product: CASSFGSPLHF.

A remark on this clonotype: No conserved phenylalanine or tryptophan ends this CDR3, so it is likely a read error. The DNA is left out, because the CDR3 cannot be placed on it with certainty; the CDR3 is given as TCRdb lists it. The CDR3 region is CASGQGVASTL. This chain joins TRBV12-3 or TRBV12-4 and TRBJ1-2; the table calls TRBD1, which could not be checked here. The CDR3 length equals 11 residues, ends included.

The rearrangement joins TRBV5-4 to TRBJ1-2, with TRBD1 as a possible D gene (5 bases). The CDR3 is 15 residues long. CDR1 and CDR2 (germline): SGHNT, YYREEE (reference sequence). The ends were cut back, 0 bases at V and 4 bases at J, with 13 bases in the middle. CDR3 protein: CASSLGQGALYGYTF. The CDR3 DNA follows: TGTGCCAGCAGCTTGGGGCAGGGAGCTCTCTATGGCTACACCTTC.

This clonotype was seen ten or more times. The chain joins TRBV28 to TRBJ1-1; D gene unclear. The CDR3 has 16 residues. Trimming took off 3 bases at V and 0 bases at J, with 14 bases between the two ends. Germline V gene sequence: CDR1 MDHEN, CDR2 SYDVKM. The CDR3 nucleotides are TGTGCCAGCAGTTTGGAGGTTTACAACATGAACACTGAAGCTTTCTTT. Its protein is CASSLEVYNMNTEAFF.

The genes are TRBV7-6 and TRBJ2-1; 16 bases align to TRBD2. CDR1 and CDR2 (germline): SGHVS, FNYEAQ. V shed 5 bases, J shed 0 bases, and the junction held 10 bases outside the gene matches. CDR3 length: 20 residues. The CDR3 spells CASSTSGLAGGHSSYNEQFF. As DNA, the CDR3 is TGTGCCAGCAGCACATCGGGACTAGCGGGGGGGCACTCCTCCTACAATGAGCAGTTCTTC. Filled out from reference TRBV7-6 and TRBJ2-1, the complete variable domain reads GAGVSQSPRYKVTKRGQDVALRCDPISGHVSLYWYRQALGQGPEFLTYFNYEAQQDKSGLPNDRFSAERPEGSISTLTIQRTEQRDSAMYRCASSTSGLAGGHSSYNEQFFGPGTRLTVL.

This clonotype was seen only once. V is TRBV5-5 and J is TRBJ2-3, with 8 bases fitting TRBD1. With 2 bases clipped from V and 0 bases from J, the junction kept 5 bases outside the gene matches. This CDR3 has 16 residues. In germline, CDR1 is SGHKS, CDR2 YYEKEE (reference sequence). The CDR3 sequence is CASSFSDRDSTDTQYF. The CDR3 DNA is TGTGCCAGCAGCTTTTCGGACAGGGATAGCACAGATACGCAGTATTTT.

The CDR3 spells CASSRTGGRDEQFF. The DNA of the CDR3 is TGTGCCAGCAGCAGGACAGGGGGCAGGGATGAGCAGTTCTTC. The gene calls are TRBV9 and TRBJ2-1, with 11 bases identical to TRBD1. V lost 4 bases to trimming and J lost 8 bases; unmatched junction nucleotides: 5. CDR1 and CDR2 from the germline V gene are SGDLS and YYNGEE. CDR3 size: 14 residues.

This clonotype came up once. The V and J genes are TRBV7-2 and TRBJ2-1; no clear D gene. The CDR3 runs to 12 residues. V was clipped by 1 base and J by 6 bases, with 4 bases between them. Germline-derived CDR1 and CDR2 are SGHTA and FQGNSA. CDR3 sequence: CASSLDFNEQFF. Here the CDR3 DNA reads TGTGCCAGCAGCTTAGATTTCAATGAGCAGTTCTTC.

The CDR3 reads CASSVGAGGRYEQYF. Here the CDR3 DNA reads TGTGCCAGCAGCGTAGGGGCGGGGGGGCGTTACGAGCAGTACTTC. The J gene is TRBJ2-7, the V gene TRBV9, with 9 nucleotides matching TRBD2. The junction had 5 bases not matched to a gene; V was cut back by 0 bases and J by 4 bases. The CDR3 contains 15 residues. CDR1 and CDR2 (germline): SGDLS, YYNGEE.